A single T cell receptor beta chain is shown here with its context. Its antigen is not known. These data come from a study of CD4+ T cells in melanoma. Study-wide results and limits: Neoantigen-specific CD4+ T cells in melanoma reportedly had diverse differentiation states.

Assay used: immunoSEQ multiplex PCR; TCRdb lists only in-frame clones, some missing. The sample has about 55,000 clones, approximately 70% seen once. The germline gives CDR1 LNHDA, CDR2 SQIVND (reference sequence). V trimming: 9 bases; J trimming: 4 bases; junction bases outside the gene matches: 6. The CDR3 runs 14 residues. The specimen was tumor tissue. The V and J genes are TRBV19 and TRBJ2-3; 11 bases match TRBD1. This sequence was found in a human donor with melanoma. The CDR3 nucleotides are TGTGCCAGCGGACAGGGGGCGCGCGCAGATACGCAGTATTTT. Its translation is CASGQGARADTQYF.